This record concerns one T cell receptor beta chain sequence. Which antigen it targets is not known. Base qualities are not recorded, but no much larger clone differs from it by a single base. This sample was taken from a study of control samples from healthy donors and cancer patients (TCRdb year 2020). Libraries were built with the immunoSEQ multiplex PCR assay. This immuneACCESS table, as held by TCRdb, lists in-frame sequences with V and J called but not all clones. Of the missing ones, under half trace to an unresolved V gene in checked studies; the others have no known cause. In this sample the table shows under 80,000 clones, over 75% of which occur a single time. The top ten hold 28% of the sample. V is pared back by 5 bases and J by 2 bases, with 19 bases lying between the germline termini. CDR1 and CDR2 are read off the germline V gene (reference sequence) as SEHNR and FQNEAQ. Taken from cysteine to phenylalanine, the CDR3 has 16 residues. Only the CDR3 region is kept as DNA, spanning 48 bases read in frame from base 1.

Material for sequencing was blood. The receptor comes from a man aged 45 to 65 in good health. This receptor chain uses TRBV7-9 and TRBJ2-7, with the D call perhaps TRBD1 or TRBD2, as 6 bases match in each case. The CDR3 here reads CASSHRKGGGAYEQYF. The nucleotides are TGTGCCAGCAGCCACCGAAAGGGGGGAGGAGCCTACGAGCAGTACTTC.